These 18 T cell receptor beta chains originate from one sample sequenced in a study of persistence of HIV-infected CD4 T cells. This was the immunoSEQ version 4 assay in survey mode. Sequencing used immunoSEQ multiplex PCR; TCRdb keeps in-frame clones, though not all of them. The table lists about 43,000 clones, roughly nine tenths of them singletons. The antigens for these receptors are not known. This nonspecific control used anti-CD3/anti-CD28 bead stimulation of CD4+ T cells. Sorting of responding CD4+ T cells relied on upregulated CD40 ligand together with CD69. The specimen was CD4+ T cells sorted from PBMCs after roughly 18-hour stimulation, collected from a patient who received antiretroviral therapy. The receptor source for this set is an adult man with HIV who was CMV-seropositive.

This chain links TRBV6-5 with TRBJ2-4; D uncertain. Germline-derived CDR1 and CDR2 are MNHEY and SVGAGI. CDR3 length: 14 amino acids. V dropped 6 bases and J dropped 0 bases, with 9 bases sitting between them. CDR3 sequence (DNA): TGTGCCAGCAGGGTAGACCTAGCCAAAAACATTCAGTACTTC. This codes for CASRVDLAKNIQYF.

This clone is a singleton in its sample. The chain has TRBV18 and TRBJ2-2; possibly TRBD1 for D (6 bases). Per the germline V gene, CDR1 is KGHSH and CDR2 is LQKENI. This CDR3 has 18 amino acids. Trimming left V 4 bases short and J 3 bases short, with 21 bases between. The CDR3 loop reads CASSHSAPWDKDTGELFF. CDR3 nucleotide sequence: TGTGCCAGCTCACATTCCGCCCCATGGGACAAGGACACCGGGGAGCTGTTTTTT.

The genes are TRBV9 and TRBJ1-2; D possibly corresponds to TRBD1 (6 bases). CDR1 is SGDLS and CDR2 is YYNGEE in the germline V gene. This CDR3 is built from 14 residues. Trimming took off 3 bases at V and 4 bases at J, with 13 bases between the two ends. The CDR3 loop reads CASSAQEGGYGYTF. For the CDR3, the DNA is TGTGCCAGCAGCGCCCAGGAGGGGGGCTATGGCTACACCTTC.

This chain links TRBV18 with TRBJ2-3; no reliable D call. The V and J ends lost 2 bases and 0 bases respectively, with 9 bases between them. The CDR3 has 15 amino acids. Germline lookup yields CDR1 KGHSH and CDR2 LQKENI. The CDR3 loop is CASSPSVTSTDTQYF. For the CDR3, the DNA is TGTGCCAGCTCACCATCGGTTACTAGCACAGATACGCAGTATTTT.

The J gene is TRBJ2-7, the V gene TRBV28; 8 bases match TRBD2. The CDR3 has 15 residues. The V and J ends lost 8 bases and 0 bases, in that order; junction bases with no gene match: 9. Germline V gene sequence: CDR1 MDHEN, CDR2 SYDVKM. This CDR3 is CASHGGGGSSYEQYF. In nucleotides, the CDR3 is TGTGCCAGCCACGGGGGGGGCGGGAGCTCCTACGAGCAGTACTTC.

The CDR3 DNA follows: TGTGCCAGCAGCTCTACCCCGGGGAGCAATCAGCCCCAGCATTTT. Its translation is CASSSTPGSNQPQHF. The rearrangement links TRBV7-8 to TRBJ1-5; no clear D. This CDR3 is built from 15 residues. V was trimmed by 4 bases and J by 1 base, leaving 11 bases between them. Looked up from germline, CDR1 is SGHVS and CDR2 is FQNEAQ.

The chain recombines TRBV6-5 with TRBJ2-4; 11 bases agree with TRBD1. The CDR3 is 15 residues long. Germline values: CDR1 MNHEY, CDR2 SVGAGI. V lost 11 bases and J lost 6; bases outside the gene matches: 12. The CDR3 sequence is CACLSGGTGGNIQYF. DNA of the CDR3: TGTGCCTGCCTGTCCGGGGGGACAGGGGGAAACATTCAGTACTTC.

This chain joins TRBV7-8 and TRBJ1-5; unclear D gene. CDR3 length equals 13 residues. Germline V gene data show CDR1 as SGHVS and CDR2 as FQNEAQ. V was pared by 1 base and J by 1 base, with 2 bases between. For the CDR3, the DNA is TGTGCCAGCAGCTTAGACAGCAATCAGCCCCAGCATTTT. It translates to CASSLDSNQPQHF.

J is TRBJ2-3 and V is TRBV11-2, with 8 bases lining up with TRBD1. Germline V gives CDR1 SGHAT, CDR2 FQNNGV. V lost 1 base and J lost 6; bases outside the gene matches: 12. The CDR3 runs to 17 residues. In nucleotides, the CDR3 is TGTGCCAGCAGCTTAGGGGGGGTTGGACAGGGTTCTGATACGCAGTATTTT. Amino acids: CASSLGGVGQGSDTQYF. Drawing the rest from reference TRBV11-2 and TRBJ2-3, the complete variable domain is EAGVAQSPRYKIIEKRQSVAFWCNPISGHATLYWYQQILGQGPKLLIQFQNNGVVDDSQLPKDRFSAERLKGVDSTLKIQPAKLEDSAVYLCASSLGGVGQGSDTQYFGPGTRLTVL.

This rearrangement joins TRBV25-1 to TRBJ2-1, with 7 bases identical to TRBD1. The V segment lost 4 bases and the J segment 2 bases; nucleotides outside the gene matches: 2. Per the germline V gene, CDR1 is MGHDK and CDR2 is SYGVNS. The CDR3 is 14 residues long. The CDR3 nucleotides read TGTGCCAGCAGTGGACAGGGAGCCTACAATGAGCAGTTCTTC. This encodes CASSGQGAYNEQFF.

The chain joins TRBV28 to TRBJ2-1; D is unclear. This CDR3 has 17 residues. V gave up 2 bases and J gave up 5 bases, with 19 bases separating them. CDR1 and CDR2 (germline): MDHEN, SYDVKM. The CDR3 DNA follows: TGTGCCAGCAGTTTAATGGAAGGTAGGGTGACGGACAATGAGCAGTTCTTC. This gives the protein CASSLMEGRVTDNEQFF. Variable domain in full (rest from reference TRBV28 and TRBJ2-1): DVKVTQSSRYLVKRTGEKVFLECVQDMDHENMFWYRQDPGLGLRLIYFSYDVKMKEKGDIPEGYSVSREKKERFSLILESASTNQTSMYLCASSLMEGRVTDNEQFFGPGTRLTVL.

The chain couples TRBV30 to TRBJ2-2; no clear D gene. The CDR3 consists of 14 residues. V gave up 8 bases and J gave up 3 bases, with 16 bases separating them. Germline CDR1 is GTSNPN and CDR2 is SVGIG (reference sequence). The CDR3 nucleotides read TGTGCCGTATCAGCCCAATCCCACACCGGGGAGCTGTTTTTT. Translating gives CAVSAQSHTGELFF.

The CDR3 nucleotides are TGTGCCAGCAGCCCGGGAGGTCTAAACACTGAAGCTTTCTTT. Residues: CASSPGGLNTEAFF. J is TRBJ1-1 and V is TRBV28; D not resolved. Germline V gene data show CDR1 as MDHEN and CDR2 as SYDVKM. The CDR3 extends over 14 amino acids. Trimming took off 6 bases at V and 2 bases at J, with 13 bases between the two ends. Looking up the rest from reference TRBV28 and TRBJ1-1 gives the full variable domain: DVKVTQSSRYLVKRTGEKVFLECVQDMDHENMFWYRQDPGLGLRLIYFSYDVKMKEKGDIPEGYSVSREKKERFSLILESASTNQTSMYLCASSPGGLNTEAFFGQGTRLTVV.

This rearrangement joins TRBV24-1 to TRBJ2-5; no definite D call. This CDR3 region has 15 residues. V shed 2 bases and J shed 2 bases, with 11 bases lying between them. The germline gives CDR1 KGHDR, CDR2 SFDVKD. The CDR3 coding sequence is TGTGCCACCAGTGATTCTGGGGATTTTCAAGAGACCCAGTACTTC. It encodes CATSDSGDFQETQYF.

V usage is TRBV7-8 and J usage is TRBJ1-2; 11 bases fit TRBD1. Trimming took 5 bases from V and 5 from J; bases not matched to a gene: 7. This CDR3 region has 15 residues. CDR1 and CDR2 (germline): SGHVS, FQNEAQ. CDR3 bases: TGTGCCAGCAGCGGCGGACAGGGGGCAGGGTATGGCTACACCTTC. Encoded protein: CASSGGQGAGYGYTF.

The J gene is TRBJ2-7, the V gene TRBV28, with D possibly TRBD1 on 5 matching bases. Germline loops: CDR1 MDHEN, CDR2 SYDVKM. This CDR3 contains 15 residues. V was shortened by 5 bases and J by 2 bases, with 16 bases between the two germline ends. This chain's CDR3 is CASSPQRAGTYEQYF. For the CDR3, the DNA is TGTGCCAGCAGTCCCCAACGGGCAGGGACCTACGAGCAGTACTTC.

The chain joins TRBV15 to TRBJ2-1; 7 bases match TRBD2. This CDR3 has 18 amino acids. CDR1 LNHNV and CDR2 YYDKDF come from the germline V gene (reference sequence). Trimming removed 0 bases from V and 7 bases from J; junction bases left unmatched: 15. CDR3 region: CATSRDRIMTSSGNEQFF. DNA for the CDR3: TGTGCCACCAGCAGAGATCGGATTATGACTAGCTCTGGGAATGAGCAGTTCTTC. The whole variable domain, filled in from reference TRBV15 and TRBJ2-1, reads DAMVIQNPRYQVTQFGKPVTLSCSQTLNHNVMYWYQQKSSQAPKLLFHYYDKDFNNEADTPDNFQSRRPNTSFCFLDIRSPGLGDTAMYLCATSRDRIMTSSGNEQFFGPGTRLTVL.

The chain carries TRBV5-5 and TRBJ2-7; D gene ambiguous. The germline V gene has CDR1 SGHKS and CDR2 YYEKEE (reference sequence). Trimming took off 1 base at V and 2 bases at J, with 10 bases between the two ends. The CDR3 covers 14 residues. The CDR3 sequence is CASSLYSWAYEQYF. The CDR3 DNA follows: TGTGCCAGCAGCTTGTATTCTTGGGCCTACGAGCAGTACTTC.